This is a list of T cell receptor beta chains from one sample in a study of OX40 agonist ivuxolimab in advanced cancers. Clones were read by immunoSEQ multiplex PCR, and TCRdb kept only the in-frame ones, dropping some. The sample holds tens of thousands of clones, approximately 80% seen once. The sample here was CD4+ or CD8+ T cells sorted from blood, taken in a trial of the OX40 agonist ivuxolimab. The origin of the receptors is an adult with an advanced solid tumor such as melanoma, head and neck, liver or kidney cancer. CDR3s include the opening cysteine and the closing phenylalanine or tryptophan. A D gene is named only where the DNA matches it firmly. Some rows mark clone size as missing; the rest say once, few, many or name a class of expanded clone.

TRBV4-2	TRBJ1-3	.	.	TGTGCCAGCAGCCAAGACCTGATCTCTGGAAACACCATATATTTT	CASSQDLISGNTIYF
TRBV28	TRBJ1-1	.	.	TGTGCCAGCAGTCCTGGGGGCGTCACTGAAGCTTTCTTT	CASSPGGVTEAFF
TRBV4-3	TRBJ1-1	few	TRBD1	TGCGCCAGCAGCCATACAGGGGACACTGAAGCTTTCTTT	CASSHTGDTEAFF
TRBV14	TRBJ2-1	.	.	TGTGCCAGCAGCCAACTTGAGGGCCGGTGGGATGAGCAGTTCTTC	CASSQLEGRWDEQFF
TRBV27	TRBJ2-1	.	.	TGTGCCACCAGAGGGTTAGCGGTGGGGAATGAGCAGTTCTTC	CATRGLAVGNEQFF
TRBV19	TRBJ2-7	.	.	TGTGCCAGTAGGGACGGTTACGAGCAGTACTTC	CASRDGYEQYF
TRBV5-4	TRBJ1-5	.	.	TGTGCCAGCAGCTTGGGGGATCAGCCCCAGCATTTT	CASSLGDQPQHF
TRBV10-1	TRBJ2-3	.	.	TGCGCCAGCAGTGAGTCGGTCAACACAGATACGCAGTATTTT	CASSESVNTDTQYF
TRBV7-8	TRBJ2-1	.	.	TGTGCCAGCAGCTTATTGCTAGTCTCTGAGGATTTCTACAATGAGCAGTTCTTC	CASSLLLVSEDFYNEQFF
TRBV6-5	TRBJ1-5	.	.	TGTGCCAGCAGCACACCCGGACAGTATCAGCCCCAGCATTTT	CASSTPGQYQPQHF
TRBV29-1	TRBJ2-7	.	.	TGCAGCGTTGAAGGGGAACTGCGAGAGCAGTACTTC	CSVEGELREQYF
TRBV11-3	TRBJ2-7	.	TRBD2	TGTGCCAGCAGCCCGTCGGGAGGGGCAACGGACGAGCAGTACTTC	CASSPSGGATDEQYF
TRBV28	TRBJ2-1	.	.	TGTGCCAGTGAGGCTCCAGAATCCAATGAGCAGTTCTTC	CASEAPESNEQFF
TRBV5-4	TRBJ1-5	.	.	TGTGCCAGCAGTTCCTGGGGAACTCAGCCCCAGCATTTT	CASSSWGTQPQHF
TRBV28	TRBJ1-2	.	.	TGTGCCAGCAGTTGGCCAGGGGACTATGGCTACACCTTC	CASSWPGDYGYTF
TRBV18	TRBJ1-5	once	.	TGTGCCAGCTCAGAAAGAGGCAATCAGCCCCAGCATTTT	CASSERGNQPQHF
TRBV4-1	TRBJ2-7	.	.	TGCGCCAGCAGCCAAACGCCAGAGTACGAGCAGTACTTC	CASSQTPEYEQYF
TRBV19	TRBJ2-7	.	.	TGTGCCAGTACCGCGGGTCACTCCTACGAGCAGTACTTC	CASTAGHSYEQYF
TRBV30	TRBJ1-3	once	.	TGTGCCACTGGCGGGTTGGGAAACACCATATATTTT	CATGGLGNTIYF
TRBV27	TRBJ2-7	.	.	TGTGCCAGCAGCCCGGGACTCCACACCTACGAGCAGTACTTC	CASSPGLHTYEQYF
TRBV27	TRBJ1-5	.	.	TGTGCCAGCAGTTTAGGCAGGGCAAATCAGCCCCAGCATTTT	CASSLGRANQPQHF
TRBV27	TRBJ1-5	medium-sized	.	TGTGCCAGCAGTGTTGTCAACGGCCCAGATCAGCCCCAGCATTTT	CASSVVNGPDQPQHF
TRBV6-1	TRBJ1-2	.	TRBD1	TGTGCCACTACATCGGGGGACAGGGGGGGCTACACCTTC	CATTSGDRGGYTF
TRBV7-9	TRBJ1-1	.	.	TGTGCCAGCAGCTTAGATCCTGAAGCTTTCTTT	CASSLDPEAFF
TRBV19	TRBJ2-3	.	.	TGTGCCAGTAGTATAGTTGGGGCTAGCACAGATACGCAGTATTTT	CASSIVGASTDTQYF
TRBV7-9	TRBJ1-2	.	TRBD1	TGTGCCAGCAGCTTTTCCACAGGGGAAAAGGATGGCTACACCTTC	CASSFSTGEKDGYTF
TRBV10-1	TRBJ1-1	.	.	TGCGCCAGCAGTGAGTCAGCCGAGAACACTGAAGCTTTCTTT	CASSESAENTEAFF
TRBV7-9	TRBJ1-1	.	.	TGTGCCAGCAGCCAAGGAGAGATCATGAACACTGAAGCTTTCTTT	CASSQGEIMNTEAFF
TRBV27	TRBJ2-3	once	.	TGTGCCAGCAGTTTATCGCTGCAGACAAGACCAAGCACAGATACGCAGTATTTT	CASSLSLQTRPSTDTQYF
TRBV29-1	TRBJ1-1	.	.	TGCAGCGTTGGGGCAGGGGTAGGGGGAACTGAAGCTTTCTTT	CSVGAGVGGTEAFF
TRBV6-6	TRBJ1-4	.	.	TGTGCCAGCAGTTACGAGGCAGGGGTTAATGAAAAACTGTTTTTT	CASSYEAGVNEKLFF
TRBV28	TRBJ1-5	.	.	TGTGCCAGCCACCCCTGGACAAGAATAAGCAATCAGCCCCAGCATTTT	CASHPWTRISNQPQHF
TRBV6-1	TRBJ1-1	.	.	TGTGCCACCAGGGACACTGAAGCTTTCTTT	CATRDTEAFF
TRBV4-2	TRBJ2-7	few	TRBD2	TGTGCCAGCAGCCAAGATCTAGCGGGAGACTACGAGCAGTACTTC	CASSQDLAGDYEQYF
TRBV10-1	TRBJ2-7	few	TRBD2	TGCGCCAGCGGTCCTAGCGGGAGAGGTGACGAGCAGTACTTC	CASGPSGRGDEQYF
TRBV28	TRBJ2-5	few	TRBD2	TGTGCCAGCAGTTCCCTTCGGGGGGGAGAGACCCAGTACTTC	CASSSLRGGETQYF